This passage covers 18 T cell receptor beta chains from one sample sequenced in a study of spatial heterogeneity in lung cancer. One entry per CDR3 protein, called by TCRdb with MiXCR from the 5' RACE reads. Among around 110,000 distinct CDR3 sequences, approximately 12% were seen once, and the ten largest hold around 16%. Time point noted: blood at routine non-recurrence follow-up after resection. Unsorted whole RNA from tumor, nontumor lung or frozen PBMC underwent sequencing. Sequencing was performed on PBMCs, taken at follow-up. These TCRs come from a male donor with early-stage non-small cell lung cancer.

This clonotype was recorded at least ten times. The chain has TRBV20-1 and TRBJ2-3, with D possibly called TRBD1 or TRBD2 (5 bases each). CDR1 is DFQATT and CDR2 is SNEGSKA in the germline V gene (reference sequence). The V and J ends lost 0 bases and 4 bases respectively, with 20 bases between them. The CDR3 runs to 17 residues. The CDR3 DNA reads TGCAGTGCTAGAGATTGGGCTAGCTGGGACGGGGCAGATACGCAGTATTTT. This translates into CSARDWASWDGADTQYF.

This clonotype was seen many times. The CDR3 bases are TGTGCCAGCGTGAGACAGTCGATGAACACTGAAGCTTTCTTT. It encodes CASVRQSMNTEAFF. The rearrangement uses TRBV7-8 and TRBJ1-1, with a tentative D call TRBD1 (5 bases). V dropped 8 bases and J dropped 0 bases, with 13 bases sitting between them. CDR3 length: 14 amino acids. CDR1 is SGHVS and CDR2 is FQNEAQ in the germline V gene.

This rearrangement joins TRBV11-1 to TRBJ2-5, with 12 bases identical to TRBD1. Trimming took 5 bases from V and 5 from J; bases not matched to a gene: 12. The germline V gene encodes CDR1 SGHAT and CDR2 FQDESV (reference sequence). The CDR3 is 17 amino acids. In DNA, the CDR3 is TGTGCCAGCAGCACCCGGGACAGGGGGCGCCGTAGGGAGACCCAGTACTTC. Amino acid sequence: CASSTRDRGRRRETQYF.

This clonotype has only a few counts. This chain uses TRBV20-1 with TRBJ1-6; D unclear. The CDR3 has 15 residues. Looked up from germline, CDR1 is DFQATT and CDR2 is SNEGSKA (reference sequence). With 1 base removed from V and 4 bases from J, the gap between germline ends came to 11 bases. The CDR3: CSARGGQVYNSPLHF. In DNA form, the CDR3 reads TGCAGTGCTAGAGGAGGGCAGGTGTATAATTCACCCCTCCACTTT.

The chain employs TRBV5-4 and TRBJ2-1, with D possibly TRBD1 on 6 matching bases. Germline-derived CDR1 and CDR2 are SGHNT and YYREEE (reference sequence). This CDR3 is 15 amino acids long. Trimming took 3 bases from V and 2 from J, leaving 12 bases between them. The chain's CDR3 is CASSSRDKTYNEQFF. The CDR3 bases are TGTGCCAGCAGCTCCCGGGACAAGACCTACAATGAGCAGTTCTTC. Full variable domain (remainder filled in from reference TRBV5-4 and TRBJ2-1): ETGVTQSPTHLIKTRGQQVTLRCSSQSGHNTVSWYQQALGQGPQFIFQYYREEENGRGNFPPRFSGLQFPNYSSELNVNALELDDSALYLCASSSRDKTYNEQFFGPGTRLTVL.

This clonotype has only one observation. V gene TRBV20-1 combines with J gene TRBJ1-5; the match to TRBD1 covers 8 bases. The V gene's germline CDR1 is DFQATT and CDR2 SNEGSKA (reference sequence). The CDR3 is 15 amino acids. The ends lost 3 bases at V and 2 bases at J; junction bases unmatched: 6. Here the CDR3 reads CSASQGAQGNQPQHF. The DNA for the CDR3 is TGCAGTGCTAGCCAGGGGGCTCAGGGCAATCAGCCCCAGCATTTT.

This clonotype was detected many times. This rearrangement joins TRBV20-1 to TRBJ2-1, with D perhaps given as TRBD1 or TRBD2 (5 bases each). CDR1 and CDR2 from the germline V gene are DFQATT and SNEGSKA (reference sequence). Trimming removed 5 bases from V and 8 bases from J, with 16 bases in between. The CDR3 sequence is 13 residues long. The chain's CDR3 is CSALPGTGDEQFF. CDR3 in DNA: TGCAGTGCTCTCCCCGGGACCGGAGATGAGCAGTTCTTC.

The CDR3 here is CASSWRRGKGSTEAFF. Written as DNA, the CDR3 is TGTGCCAGCAGCTGGAGAAGGGGGAAGGGTAGCACTGAAGCTTTCTTT. The rearrangement links TRBV11-2 to TRBJ1-1, with TRBD1 as a possible D gene (6 bases). In germline, CDR1 is SGHAT, CDR2 FQNNGV. CDR3 length equals 16 residues. Trimming removed 4 bases at V and 4 bases at J, with 19 bases between.

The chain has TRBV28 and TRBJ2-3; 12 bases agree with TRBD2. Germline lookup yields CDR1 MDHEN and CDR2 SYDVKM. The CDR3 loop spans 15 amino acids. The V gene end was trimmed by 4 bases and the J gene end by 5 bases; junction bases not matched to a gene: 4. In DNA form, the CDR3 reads TGTGCCAGCAGTTCTAGCGGGGGGGCTGGAGATACGCAGTATTTT. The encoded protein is CASSSSGGAGDTQYF.

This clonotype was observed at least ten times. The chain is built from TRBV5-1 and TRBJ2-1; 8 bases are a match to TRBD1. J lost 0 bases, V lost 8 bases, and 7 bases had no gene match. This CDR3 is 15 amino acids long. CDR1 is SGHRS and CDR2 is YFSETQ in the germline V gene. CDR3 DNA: TGCGCCAGTGCCCTAGGGACAGGCTCCTACAATGAGCAGTTCTTC. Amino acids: CASALGTGSYNEQFF.

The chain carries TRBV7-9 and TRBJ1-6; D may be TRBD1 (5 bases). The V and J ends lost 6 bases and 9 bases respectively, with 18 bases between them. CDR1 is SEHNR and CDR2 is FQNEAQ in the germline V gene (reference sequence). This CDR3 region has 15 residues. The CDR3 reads CASSISGTEFSPLHF. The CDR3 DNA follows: TGTGCCAGCAGTATCTCCGGGACGGAGTTTTCACCCCTCCACTTT.

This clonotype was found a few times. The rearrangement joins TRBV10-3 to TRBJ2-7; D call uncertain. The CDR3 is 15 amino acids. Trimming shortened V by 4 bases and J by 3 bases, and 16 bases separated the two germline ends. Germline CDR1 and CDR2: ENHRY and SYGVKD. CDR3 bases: TGTGCCATCAGTGTCTCCAAGTTCCCCATCTACGAGCAGTACTTC. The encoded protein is CAISVSKFPIYEQYF.

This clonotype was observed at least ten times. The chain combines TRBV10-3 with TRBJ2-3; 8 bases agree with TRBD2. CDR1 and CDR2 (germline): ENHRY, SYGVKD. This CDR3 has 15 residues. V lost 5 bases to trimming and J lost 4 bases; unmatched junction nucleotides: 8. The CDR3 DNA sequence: TGTGCCATCAGTTCCGCGGGGGGCGGGGCAGATACGCAGTATTTT. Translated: CAISSAGGGADTQYF.

For the CDR3, the DNA is TGTGCCAGCAAAGCGGAGGGGGTTACTTCACCCCTCCACTTT. Translated: CASKAEGVTSPLHF. J is TRBJ1-6 and V is TRBV12-3 or TRBV12-4; TRBD1 is a possible D gene (6 bases). Trimming cost V 7 bases and J 9 bases, with 16 bases left between them. The CDR3 is made up of 14 amino acids.

CDR3 DNA: TGTGCCAGCAGCCCAGGGTACTATGGCTACACCTTC. This translates into CASSPGYYGYTF. V usage is TRBV28 and J usage is TRBJ1-2, with a weak D call TRBD1 (5 bases). Germline CDR1 reads MDHEN; CDR2 reads SYDVKM. This CDR3 spans 12 amino acids. Between the trimmed V and J ends, which lost 6 bases and 3 bases, there was a span of 8 bases.

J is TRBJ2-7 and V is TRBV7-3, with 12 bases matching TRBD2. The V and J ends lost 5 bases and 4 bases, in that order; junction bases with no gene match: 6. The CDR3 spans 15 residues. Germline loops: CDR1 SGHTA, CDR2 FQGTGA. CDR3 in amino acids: CASSPSGGAPYEQYF. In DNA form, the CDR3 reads TGTGCCAGCAGCCCTAGCGGGGGGGCCCCTTACGAGCAGTACTTC.

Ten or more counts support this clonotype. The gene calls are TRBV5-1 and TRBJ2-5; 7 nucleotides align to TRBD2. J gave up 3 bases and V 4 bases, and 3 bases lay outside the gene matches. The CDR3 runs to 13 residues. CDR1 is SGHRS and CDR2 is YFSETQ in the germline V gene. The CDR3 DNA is TGCGCCAGCAGCCGGACTAGGGAAGAGACCCAGTACTTC. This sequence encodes CASSRTREETQYF.

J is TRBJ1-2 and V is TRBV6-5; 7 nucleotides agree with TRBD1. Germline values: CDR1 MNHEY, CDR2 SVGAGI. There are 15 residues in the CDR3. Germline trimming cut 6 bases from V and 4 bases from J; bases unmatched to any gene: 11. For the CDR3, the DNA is TGTGCCAGCAGCGACGGAGGGGGCGGAGGCTATGGCTACACCTTC. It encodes CASSDGGGGGYGYTF.